Below, one T cell receptor beta chain is given with its context. This PCR relied on a set of 60 Vbeta primers and 13 Jbeta primers. Method: immunoSEQ multiplex PCR; TCRdb's copy keeps in-frame clones and lacks some. The table records approximately 150,000 clones, roughly 80% of them present only once. The record originates from a study of cytomegalovirus exposure and HLA in healthy donors. V was clipped by 4 bases and J by 7 bases; unmatched bases: 12. This CDR3 is 15 amino acids long. CDR1 is SGHTA and CDR2 is FQGTGA in the germline V gene. The chain has TRBV7-3 and TRBJ2-7; 8 nucleotides agree with TRBD2. The origin of this receptor is a woman aged 25 to 39 in good health and CMV-seropositive. What was sequenced was PBMCs. The DNA for the CDR3 is TGTGCCAGCAGCTCTGGACTAGCCCTACCGGAGGAGCAGTACTTC. It yields the protein CASSSGLALPEEQYF.